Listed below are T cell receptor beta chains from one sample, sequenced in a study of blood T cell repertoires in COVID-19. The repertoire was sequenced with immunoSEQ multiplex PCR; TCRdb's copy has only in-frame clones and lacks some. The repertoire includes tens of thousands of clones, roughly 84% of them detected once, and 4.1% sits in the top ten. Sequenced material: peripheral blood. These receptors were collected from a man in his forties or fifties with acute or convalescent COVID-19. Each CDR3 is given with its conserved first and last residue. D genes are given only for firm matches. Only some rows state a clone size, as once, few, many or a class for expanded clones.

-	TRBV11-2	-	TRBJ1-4	CASSLFWSSGEKLFF	TGTGCCAGCAGCTTATTTTGGTCCTCGGGAGAAAAACTGTTTTTT
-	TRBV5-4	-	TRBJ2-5	CASSLGLGLKETQYF	TGTGCCAGCAGCTTGGGACTAGGGCTAAAAGAGACCCAGTACTTC
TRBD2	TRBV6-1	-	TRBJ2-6	CASSETLAGGPSGANVLTF	TGTGCCAGCAGTGAAACACTAGCGGGAGGGCCCTCCGGGGCCAACGTCCTGACTTTC
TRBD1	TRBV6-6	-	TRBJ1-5	CASSYHRQGNQPQHF	TGTGCCAGCAGTTATCATCGACAGGGGAATCAGCCCCAGCATTTT
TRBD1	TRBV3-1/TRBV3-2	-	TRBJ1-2	CASGETGAYGYTF	TGTGCCAGCGGAGAAACAGGGGCCTATGGCTACACCTTC
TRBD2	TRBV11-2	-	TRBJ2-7	CASSLGGGDEQYF	TGTGCCAGCAGCTTGGGGGGAGGGGACGAGCAGTACTTC
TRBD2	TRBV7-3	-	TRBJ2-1	CASSFLAGDNEQFF	TGTGCCAGCAGCTTCCTAGCGGGAGACAATGAGCAGTTCTTC
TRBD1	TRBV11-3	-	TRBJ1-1	CASSLRTGEAFF	TGTGCCAGCAGCTTGAGGACAGGAGAAGCTTTCTTT
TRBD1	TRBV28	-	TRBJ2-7	CASSLASGQGIYEQYF	TGTGCCAGCAGTTTAGCCTCGGGACAGGGGATCTACGAGCAGTACTTC
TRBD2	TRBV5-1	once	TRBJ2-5	CASSWTSGGTETQYF	TGCGCCAGCAGCTGGACTAGCGGGGGGACCGAGACCCAGTACTTC
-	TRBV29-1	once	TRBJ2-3	CSVSRDRQYF	TGCAGCGTTTCCAGGGATAGGCAGTATTTT
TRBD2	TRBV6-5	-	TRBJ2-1	CASSLAEYNEQFF	TGTGCCAGCAGTCTAGCGGAGTACAATGAGCAGTTCTTC
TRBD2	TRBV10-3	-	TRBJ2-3	CAISKMTSGRTPDTQYF	TGTGCCATCAGTAAGATGACTAGCGGGAGAACCCCTGATACGCAGTATTTT
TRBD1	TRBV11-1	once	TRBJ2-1	CASSLGQIKSYEQFF	TGTGCCAGCAGCTTGGGACAGATTAAATCCTATGAGCAGTTCTTC
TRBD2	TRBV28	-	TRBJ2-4	CASSPQGREVGNIQYF	TGTGCCAGCAGTCCTCAAGGGCGGGAGGTCGGAAACATTCAGTACTTC
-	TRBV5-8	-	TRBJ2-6	CASSSTGYSGANVLTF	TGTGCCAGCAGCTCGACAGGTTACTCTGGGGCCAACGTCCTGACTTTC
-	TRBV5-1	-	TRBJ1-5	CASSPAGAGNQPQHF	TGCGCCAGCAGCCCGGCTGGGGCTGGGAATCAGCCCCAGCATTTT
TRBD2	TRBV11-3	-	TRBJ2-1	CASTIGGGRNPYNEQFF	TGTGCCAGCACAATCGGGGGGGGCCGCAACCCCTACAATGAGCAGTTCTTC
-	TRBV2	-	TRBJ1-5	CASSTSRGNQPQHF	TGTGCCAGCAGTACCTCCAGGGGAAATCAGCCCCAGCATTTT
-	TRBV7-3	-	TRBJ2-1	CASSLGLASYNEQFF	TGTGCCAGCAGCTTAGGGTTAGCCTCCTACAATGAGCAGTTCTTC